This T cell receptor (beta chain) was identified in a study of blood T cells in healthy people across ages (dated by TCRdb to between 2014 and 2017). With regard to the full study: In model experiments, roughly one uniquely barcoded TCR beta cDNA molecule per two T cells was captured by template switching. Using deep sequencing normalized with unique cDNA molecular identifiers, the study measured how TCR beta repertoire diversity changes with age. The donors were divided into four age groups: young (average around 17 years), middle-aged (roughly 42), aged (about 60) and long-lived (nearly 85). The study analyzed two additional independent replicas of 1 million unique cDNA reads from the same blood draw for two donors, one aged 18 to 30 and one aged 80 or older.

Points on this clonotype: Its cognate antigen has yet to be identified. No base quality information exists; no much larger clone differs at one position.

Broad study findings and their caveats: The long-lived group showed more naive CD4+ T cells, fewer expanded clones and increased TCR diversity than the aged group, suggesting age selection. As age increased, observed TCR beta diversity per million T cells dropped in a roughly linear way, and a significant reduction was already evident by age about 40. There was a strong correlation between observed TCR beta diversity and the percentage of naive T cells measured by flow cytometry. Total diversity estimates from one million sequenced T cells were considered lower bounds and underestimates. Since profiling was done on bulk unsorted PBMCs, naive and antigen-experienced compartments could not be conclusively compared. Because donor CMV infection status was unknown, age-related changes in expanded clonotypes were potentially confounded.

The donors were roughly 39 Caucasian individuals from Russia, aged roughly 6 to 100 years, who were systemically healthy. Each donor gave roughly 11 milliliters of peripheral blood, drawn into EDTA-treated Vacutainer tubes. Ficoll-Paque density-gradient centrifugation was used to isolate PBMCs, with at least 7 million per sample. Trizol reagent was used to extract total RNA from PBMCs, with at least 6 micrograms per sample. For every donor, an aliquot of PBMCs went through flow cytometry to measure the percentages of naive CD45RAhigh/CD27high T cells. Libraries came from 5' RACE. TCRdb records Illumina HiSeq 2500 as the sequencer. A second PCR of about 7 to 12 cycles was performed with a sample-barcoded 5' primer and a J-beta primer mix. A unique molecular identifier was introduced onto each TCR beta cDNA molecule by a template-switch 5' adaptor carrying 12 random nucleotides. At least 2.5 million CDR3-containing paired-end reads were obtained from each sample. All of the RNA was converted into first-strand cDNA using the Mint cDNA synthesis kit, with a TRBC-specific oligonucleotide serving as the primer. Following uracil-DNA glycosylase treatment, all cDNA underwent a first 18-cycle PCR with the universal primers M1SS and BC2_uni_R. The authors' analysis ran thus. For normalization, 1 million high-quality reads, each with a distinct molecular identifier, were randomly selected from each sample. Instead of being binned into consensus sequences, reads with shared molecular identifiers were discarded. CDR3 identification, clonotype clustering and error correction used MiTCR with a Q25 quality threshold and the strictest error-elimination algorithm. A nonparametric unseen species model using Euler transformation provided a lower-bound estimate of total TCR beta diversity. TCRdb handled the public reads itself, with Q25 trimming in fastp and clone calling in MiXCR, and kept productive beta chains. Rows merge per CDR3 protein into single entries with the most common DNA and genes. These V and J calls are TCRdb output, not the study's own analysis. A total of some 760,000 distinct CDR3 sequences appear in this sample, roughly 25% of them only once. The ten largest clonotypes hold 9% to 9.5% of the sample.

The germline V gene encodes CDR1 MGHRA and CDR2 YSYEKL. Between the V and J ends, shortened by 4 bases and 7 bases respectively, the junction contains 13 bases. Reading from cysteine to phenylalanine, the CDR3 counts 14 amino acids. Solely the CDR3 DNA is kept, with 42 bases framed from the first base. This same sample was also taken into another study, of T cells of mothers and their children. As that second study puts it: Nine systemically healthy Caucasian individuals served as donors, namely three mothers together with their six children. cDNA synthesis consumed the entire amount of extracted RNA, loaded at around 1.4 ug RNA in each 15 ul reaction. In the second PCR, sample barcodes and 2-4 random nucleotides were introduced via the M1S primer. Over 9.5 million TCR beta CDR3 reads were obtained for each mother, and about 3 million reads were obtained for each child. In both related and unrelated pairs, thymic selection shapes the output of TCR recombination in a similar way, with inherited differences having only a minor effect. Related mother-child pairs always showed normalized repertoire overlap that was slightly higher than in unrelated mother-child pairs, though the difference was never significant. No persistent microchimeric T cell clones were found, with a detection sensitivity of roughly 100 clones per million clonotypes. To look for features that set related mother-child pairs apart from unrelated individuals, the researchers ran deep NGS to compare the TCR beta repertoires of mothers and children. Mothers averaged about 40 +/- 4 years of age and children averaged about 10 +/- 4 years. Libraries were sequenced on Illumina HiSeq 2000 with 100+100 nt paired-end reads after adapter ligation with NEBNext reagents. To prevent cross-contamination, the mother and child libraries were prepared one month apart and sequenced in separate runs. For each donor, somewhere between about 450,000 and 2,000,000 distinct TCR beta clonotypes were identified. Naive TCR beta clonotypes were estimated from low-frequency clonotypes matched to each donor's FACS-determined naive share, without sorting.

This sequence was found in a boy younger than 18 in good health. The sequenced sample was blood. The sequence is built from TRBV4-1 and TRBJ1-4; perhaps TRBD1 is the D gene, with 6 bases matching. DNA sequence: TGCGCCAGCAGCCGTCCGGGGGCGGGTGAAAAACTGTTTTTT. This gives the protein CASSRPGAGEKLFF.